Presented here are 9 T cell receptor beta chains from one specimen sequenced in a study of molecular identifiers for immune sequencing clone quantification (dated by TCRdb to between 2018 and 2020). The library was made by PCR. Sequencing was performed on an Illumina HiSeq 4000. The public sequencing data were trimmed at Q25 with fastp and processed into clonotypes with MiXCR by TCRdb, which kept only in-frame beta chains. CDR3 protein sequences are deduplicated, and each keeps its most common genes and DNA. Recorded for this sample are 550,000 to 750,000 distinct CDR3 sequences; less than 20% of them occurred a single time. Roughly 0.9% of the sample is in the top ten clones. Source material: naive CD8+ T cells from blood, with Jurkat cell RNA spiked in. This specimen's cell subset or site label, per the study, means: FACS-sorted CD8+CD4-CCR7+CD45RA+ naive T cells. These TCRs come from a human donor in good health. Some libraries in this study had Jurkat cell RNA spiked in.

This clonotype was counted at least ten times. J is TRBJ1-5 and V is TRBV12-3 or TRBV12-4; D possibly corresponds to TRBD1 (6 bases). There are 16 residues in the CDR3. V was cut by 2 bases and J by 4 bases, with 15 bases left in between. The CDR3 DNA reads TGTGCCAGCAGTTTAATTGGCGAGGGGGGAAATCAGCCCCAGCATTTT. Its translation is CASSLIGEGGNQPQHF.

This clonotype was counted at least ten times. CDR3 loop: CASSFNHPAGEAPVEKLFF. In DNA form, the CDR3 reads TGTGCCAGCAGCTTTAACCACCCCGCAGGGGAGGCTCCTGTTGAAAAACTGTTTTTT. The rearrangement joins TRBV7-6 to TRBJ1-4; possibly TRBD1 for D (6 bases). The CDR3 sequence is 19 residues long. Germline V gene sequence: CDR1 SGHVS, CDR2 FNYEAQ. V was trimmed by 3 bases and J by 7 bases, leaving 27 bases between them.

This clonotype was observed at least ten times. J is TRBJ2-2 and V is TRBV20-1; weak D call: TRBD2 (7 bases). There are 14 residues in the CDR3. From germline, CDR1 is DFQATT and CDR2 SNEGSKA (reference sequence). Trimming took off 5 bases at V and 5 bases at J, with 15 bases between the two ends. CDR3 protein: CSARQGGGTGELFF. DNA of the CDR3: TGCAGTGCTCGCCAAGGGGGGGGAACCGGGGAGCTGTTTTTT.

This clonotype has ten or more counts. This chain links TRBV19 with TRBJ1-3; D is uncertain. Trimming stripped 2 bases from V and 1 base from J, with 9 bases between. The germline CDR1 and CDR2 sequences are LNHDA and SQIVND (reference sequence). The length of the CDR3 is 15 residues. Written as DNA, the CDR3 is TGTGCCAGTAGTATATTAGAAGCATCTGGAAACACCATATATTTT. It encodes CASSILEASGNTIYF. The entire variable domain, with the rest obtained from reference TRBV19 and TRBJ1-3, is as follows: DGGITQSPKYLFRKEGQNVTLSCEQNLNHDAMYWYRQDPGQGLRLIYYSQIVNDFQKGDIAEGYSVSREKKESFPLTVTSAQKNPTAFYLCASSILEASGNTIYFGEGSWLTVV.

A remark on this clonotype: This sequence may be a read error, since a much larger clone differs from it by one base. Written as DNA, the CDR3 is TGTGCCAGCGGCTCCAATGCGGTCCACGAGCAGTACTTC. Protein product: CASGSNAVHEQYF. V usage is TRBV7-6 and J usage is TRBJ2-7; unclear D gene. Germline V gene sequence: CDR1 SGHVS, CDR2 FNYEAQ. CDR3 length: 13 residues. Trimming took off 8 bases at V and 5 bases at J, with 16 bases between the two ends.

This clonotype came up many times. The chain recombines TRBV12-3 or TRBV12-4 with TRBJ2-5; TRBD2 matches at 11 bases. V shed 5 bases, J shed 0 bases, and the junction held 5 bases outside the gene matches. This CDR3 has 16 amino acids. CDR3 residues: CASSELAGANQETQYF. CDR3 nucleotides: TGTGCCAGCAGTGAACTAGCGGGGGCAAACCAAGAGACCCAGTACTTC.

In its sample, this clonotype was seen many times. The chain combines TRBV19 with TRBJ1-6; D is ambiguous. This CDR3 comprises 17 residues. Germline loops: CDR1 LNHDA, CDR2 SQIVND (reference sequence). V lost 3 bases to trimming and J lost 2 bases, with 14 bases between them. The CDR3 reads CASSIGVREAYNSPLHF. CDR3 DNA sequence: TGTGCCAGTAGTATCGGGGTGAGGGAGGCCTATAATTCACCCCTCCACTTT.

This clonotype was recorded a few times. The V call is TRBV11-2, the J call TRBJ2-2, with D possibly being TRBD2 (5 bases). The germline CDR1 and CDR2 sequences are SGHAT and FQNNGV. Trimming cost V 1 base and J 2 bases, with 14 bases left between them. The CDR3 extends over 17 amino acids. This CDR3 is CASSLAAVGFNTGELFF. In DNA, the CDR3 is TGTGCCAGCAGCTTAGCAGCGGTGGGTTTTAACACCGGGGAGCTGTTTTTT.

This clonotype was counted at least ten times. The chain is built from TRBV30 and TRBJ2-1; either TRBD1 or TRBD2 may supply D (5 bases each). V was shortened by 4 bases and J by 0 bases, with 13 bases between the two germline ends. CDR1 and CDR2 (germline): GTSNPN, SVGIG (reference sequence). The CDR3 is made up of 15 amino acids. The CDR3 protein is CAWNEGYSSYNEQFF. The CDR3 DNA sequence: TGTGCCTGGAACGAGGGGTACAGCTCCTACAATGAGCAGTTCTTC. Combining the CDR3 with reference TRBV30 and TRBJ2-1 gives the whole variable domain SQTIHQWPATLVQPVGSPLSLECTVEGTSNPNLYWYRQAAGRGLQLLFYSVGIGQISSEVPQNLSASRPQDRQFILSSKKLLLSDSGFYLCAWNEGYSSYNEQFFGPGTRLTVL.